What follows are 20 T cell receptor beta chains derived from one specimen sequenced in a study of blood T cell repertoires in COVID-19. Assay used: immunoSEQ multiplex PCR; TCRdb lists only in-frame clones, some missing. There are some 100,000 clones in the sample; around 89% occur only once, and 4.8% lies in the top ten. The sample comprised peripheral blood. The receptors shown here come from a woman at least 80 years old with active COVID-19.

The chain is built from TRBV30 and TRBJ1-2, with no clear D. Between the trimmed V and J ends, which lost 1 base and 7 bases, there was a span of 10 bases. The CDR3 consists of 12 residues. Germline V gene lookup returns CDR1 GTSNPN and CDR2 SVGIG (reference sequence). CDR3 sequence reads: CAWSGGDSGYTF. DNA of the CDR3: TGTGCCTGGAGTGGGGGAGATTCTGGCTACACCTTC.

In this sample, this clone turned up a few times. The chain joins TRBV3-1 (or the pseudogene TRBV3-2) to TRBJ2-7, with TRBD1 matching over 8 bases. Germline CDR1 reads LGHDT; CDR2 reads YNNKEL (reference sequence). The CDR3 is made up of 14 amino acids. V shed 4 bases, J shed 0 bases, and the junction held 2 bases outside the gene matches. CDR3: CASSLQGASYEQYF. In DNA, the CDR3 is TGTGCCAGCAGCCTGCAGGGGGCCTCCTACGAGCAGTACTTC.

The rearrangement uses TRBV7-3 and TRBJ1-1, with TRBD1 matching over 7 bases. The length of the CDR3 is 13 residues. Germline values: CDR1 SGHTA, CDR2 FQGTGA. Losses at the gene ends were 5 bases for V and 4 bases for J; bases not matched to a gene: 4. The CDR3 region has the DNA TGTGCCAGCAGCAGGGGGACAGTCACTGAAGCTTTCTTT. As protein: CASSRGTVTEAFF.

The rearrangement links TRBV28 to TRBJ2-7; 9 bases fit TRBD2. This CDR3 comprises 15 residues. V dropped 6 bases and J dropped 0; count of bases not matched to a gene: 6. Germline CDR1 and CDR2: MDHEN and SYDVKM. CDR3 coding DNA: TGTGCCAGCAGCCAACTAGCGGGTATCTCCTACGAGCAGTACTTC. Translation: CASSQLAGISYEQYF.

CDR3 nucleotides: TGTGCCAGCTCACCACTTAGGACTAGCGGGAGGGCCCGGGAGACCCAGTACTTC. Translated: CASSPLRTSGRARETQYF. The J gene is TRBJ2-5, the V gene TRBV18; 15 bases match TRBD2. CDR1 is KGHSH, CDR2 LQKENI, per germline. This CDR3 comprises 18 residues. With V trimmed by 1 base and J by 5 bases, 8 bases remained unmatched.

The chain carries TRBV6-5 and TRBJ2-2; D not certain. The CDR3 spans 14 residues. Germline CDR1 and CDR2: MNHEY and SVGAGI. Trimming left V 2 bases short and J 8 bases short, with 12 bases between. CDR3 DNA: TGTGCCAGCAGTTACAGCAGGTCCGGAGGGGAGCTGTTTTTT. It yields the protein CASSYSRSGGELFF.

The rearrangement links TRBV6-5 to TRBJ1-4; TRBD1 matches at 8 bases. The CDR3 sequence is 15 residues long. The V and J ends lost 0 bases and 8 bases, in that order; junction bases with no gene match: 5. Per germline, CDR1 MNHEY and CDR2 SVGAGI. CDR3 sequence: CASSYSGQAREKLFF. The CDR3 DNA follows: TGTGCCAGCAGTTACTCGGGACAGGCAAGGGAAAAACTGTTTTTT.

Here the CDR3 reads CASSSRGNTQYF. CDR3 DNA sequence: TGTGCCAGCAGCTCCAGGGGGAATACGCAGTATTTT. The chain carries TRBV5-4 and TRBJ2-3; 7 bases align to TRBD1. The CDR3 consists of 12 residues. The germline V gene encodes CDR1 SGHNT and CDR2 YYREEE (reference sequence). The ends lost 3 bases at V and 7 bases at J; junction bases unmatched: 2.

Only a few counts were recorded for this clone. The chain is built from TRBV28 and TRBJ2-7, with D maybe TRBD2 (6 bases). The CDR3 loop spans 13 amino acids. Germline V gives CDR1 MDHEN, CDR2 SYDVKM. V was shortened by 7 bases and J by 5 bases, with 15 bases between the two germline ends. For the CDR3, the DNA is TGTGCCAGCAATGGGGCAAGCGGGCACGAGCAGTACTTC. Its translation is CASNGASGHEQYF.

The chain joins TRBV5-1 to TRBJ2-3, with a possible D match to TRBD1 (5 bases). Trimming took 1 base from V and 6 from J, leaving 15 bases between them. Germline V gene data show CDR1 as SGHRS and CDR2 as YFSETQ. This CDR3 spans 15 amino acids. DNA of the CDR3: TGCGCCAGCAGCTTGATGACAGACCTCTTGGATACGCAGTATTTT. This sequence encodes CASSLMTDLLDTQYF.

CDR3 region: CASSQGLAGANTGELFF. The CDR3 DNA is TGTGCCAGCAGCCAGGGACTAGCGGGAGCGAACACCGGGGAGCTGTTTTTT. This sequence joins TRBV4-2 and TRBJ2-2; TRBD2 agrees at 14 bases. This CDR3 comprises 17 residues. J was trimmed by 0 bases and V by 3 bases; bases with no gene match: 0. Per germline, CDR1 LGHNA and CDR2 YNFKEQ.

V and J are TRBV10-3 and TRBJ2-7, with TRBD2 as a possible D gene (7 bases). The germline V and J ends were trimmed by 3 bases and 6 bases, with 15 bases remaining between them. CDR1 ENHRY and CDR2 SYGVKD come from the germline V gene. The CDR3 is 14 residues long. CDR3 sequence (DNA): TGTGCCATCAGTGAAGGTCGGGGGGCCGGCGAGCAGTACTTC. Translated: CAISEGRGAGEQYF.

The sample holds one count of this clone. This chain connects TRBV5-8 to TRBJ2-5; 11 nucleotides align to TRBD1. The CDR3 totals 15 residues. CDR1 and CDR2 from the germline V gene are SGHTS and YDEGEE. Unmatched junction bases numbered 7, after V lost 4 bases and J lost 5 bases. The CDR3 DNA sequence: TGTGCCAGCAGCCGAGGACAGGGGGCGCGGGAGACCCAGTACTTC. Amino acid sequence: CASSRGQGARETQYF.

This sequence joins TRBV4-3 and TRBJ2-1, with D unclear. The germline gives CDR1 LGHNA, CDR2 YSLEER. This CDR3 region has 15 residues. Deletions cut 1 base from V and 2 bases from J, with 9 bases between. CDR3 loop: CASSQVLAPYNEQFF. CDR3 in DNA: TGCGCCAGCAGCCAAGTCCTGGCCCCCTACAATGAGCAGTTCTTC.

The V and J genes are TRBV5-4 and TRBJ1-6; no definite D call. Trimming stripped 0 bases from V and 10 bases from J, with 14 bases between. The germline V gene encodes CDR1 SGHNT and CDR2 YYREEE (reference sequence). The CDR3 sequence is 15 residues long. This CDR3 reads CASSLAAVKNSPLHF. For the CDR3, the DNA is TGTGCCAGCAGCTTGGCCGCGGTGAAAAACTCACCCCTCCACTTT. Drawing the rest from reference TRBV5-4 and TRBJ1-6, the complete variable domain is ETGVTQSPTHLIKTRGQQVTLRCSSQSGHNTVSWYQQALGQGPQFIFQYYREEENGRGNFPPRFSGLQFPNYSSELNVNALELDDSALYLCASSLAAVKNSPLHFGNGTRLTVT.

This rearrangement joins TRBV5-4 to TRBJ1-2; 7 bases fit TRBD1. V shed 5 bases, J shed 4 bases, and the junction held 2 bases outside the gene matches. CDR3 length: 12 amino acids. Germline lookup yields CDR1 SGHNT and CDR2 YYREEE (reference sequence). CDR3 region: CASSSGGYGYTF. In DNA form, the CDR3 reads TGTGCCAGCAGTTCAGGGGGCTATGGCTACACCTTC.

This sequence joins TRBV5-1 and TRBJ2-1, with D maybe TRBD2 (6 bases). The germline V gene encodes CDR1 SGHRS and CDR2 YFSETQ. CDR3 length equals 15 residues. The V end lost 2 bases, the J end lost 6 bases, and 15 bases lay between the germline ends. The CDR3 is CASSFGTPPLNEQFF. The CDR3 nucleotides read TGCGCCAGCAGCTTCGGGACTCCCCCCCTCAATGAGCAGTTCTTC.

This clone was detected only a few times. The chain is built from TRBV11-2 and TRBJ1-1, with TRBD1 matching over 9 bases. CDR1 is SGHAT and CDR2 is FQNNGV in the germline V gene. The CDR3 loop spans 16 amino acids. Trimming at V came to 1 base and at J to 4 bases, leaving 7 bases not matched to a gene. CDR3 sequence reads: CASSLVLQGAGTEAFF. As DNA, the CDR3 is TGTGCCAGCAGCTTAGTATTACAGGGGGCTGGCACTGAAGCTTTCTTT.

The chain combines TRBV28 with TRBJ2-7; tentative D call: TRBD2 (7 bases). V was trimmed by 3 bases and J by 7 bases, leaving 13 bases between them. CDR1 MDHEN and CDR2 SYDVKM come from the germline V gene. There are 13 residues in the CDR3. CDR3 protein: CASSFQRGGEQYF. CDR3 in DNA: TGTGCCAGCAGTTTCCAGAGGGGGGGGGAGCAGTACTTC.

This chain joins TRBV20-1 and TRBJ1-6, with 10 nucleotides matching TRBD1. In germline, CDR1 is DFQATT, CDR2 SNEGSKA (reference sequence). CDR3 length: 11 amino acids. The CDR3 reads CSGTGVSPLHF. The CDR3 DNA reads as TGCAGCGGGACAGGGGTTTCACCCCTCCACTTT.